Presented here are 32 T cell receptor beta chains from one specimen sequenced in a study of CD8 T cells in Susac syndrome. Reverse transcription of about 0.5 to 1 ug RNA used random hexamers. One entry per CDR3 protein, called by TCRdb with MiXCR from the immunoSEQ multiplex PCR reads. Found here are some 170,000 distinct CDR3 sequences, about 93% of them singletons; the top ten hold around 0.095%. Sequenced input: CD4+ T cells from PBMCs. The origin of the receptors is a human donor with Susac syndrome.

This sequence joins TRBV11-2 and TRBJ2-6, with D perhaps matching TRBD1 (6 bases). V dropped 0 bases and J dropped 0 bases, with 12 bases sitting between them. This CDR3 spans 18 amino acids. Germline values: CDR1 SGHAT, CDR2 FQNNGV. The CDR3 protein is CASSLERGQFSGANVLTF. As DNA, the CDR3 is TGTGCCAGCAGCTTAGAACGAGGACAGTTCTCTGGGGCCAACGTCCTGACTTTC.

This sequence joins TRBV20-1 and TRBJ2-7; the match to TRBD2 covers 11 bases. The CDR3 is made up of 15 amino acids. The V gene's germline CDR1 is DFQATT and CDR2 SNEGSKA (reference sequence). V was clipped by 3 bases and J by 0 bases; unmatched bases: 4. The CDR3 DNA is TGCAGTGCTAGTGTACTAGCGGGGGCCTCCTACGAGCAGTACTTC. Its translation is CSASVLAGASYEQYF.

This clonotype was seen once. The chain links TRBV7-9 to TRBJ2-3; D is uncertain. CDR1 and CDR2 (germline): SEHNR, FQNEAQ (reference sequence). CDR3 length: 13 amino acids. Trimming left V 5 bases short and J 4 bases short, with 10 bases between. CDR3 DNA sequence: TGTGCCAGCAGCAGAGGACCTCCAGATACGCAGTATTTT. It translates to CASSRGPPDTQYF.

The chain has TRBV12-3 or TRBV12-4 and TRBJ2-1; D possibly corresponds to TRBD2 (6 bases). V was clipped by 5 bases and J by 0 bases, with 11 bases between them. The CDR3 is 15 residues long. The CDR3 region is CASSTAGLSYNEQFF. The CDR3 nucleotides are TGTGCCAGCAGTACTGCGGGGCTCTCCTACAATGAGCAGTTCTTC.

This chain joins TRBV20-1 and TRBJ2-1; D gene ambiguous. V lost 1 base and J lost 1, with 11 bases in between. Germline assignment: CDR1 DFQATT and CDR2 SNEGSKA (reference sequence). The CDR3 totals 15 residues. CDR3 protein: CSARVIDSSYNEQFF. The DNA of the CDR3 is TGCAGTGCTAGAGTAATAGACTCATCCTACAATGAGCAGTTCTTC.

The V gene is TRBV3-1, the J gene TRBJ1-2, with a tentative D call TRBD1 (5 bases). The V gene's germline CDR1 is LGHDT and CDR2 YNNKEL (reference sequence). The CDR3 covers 15 residues. The V and J ends lost 0 bases and 4 bases respectively, with 12 bases between them. The CDR3 reads CASSQDNVGGYGYTF. CDR3 DNA sequence: TGTGCCAGCAGCCAAGATAACGTGGGGGGCTATGGCTACACCTTC.

This clonotype occurred once. The chain recombines TRBV6-1 with TRBJ2-3; D possibly matches TRBD1 or TRBD2 (5 bases each). The ends were cut back, 0 bases at V and 4 bases at J, with 11 bases in the middle. Germline assignment: CDR1 MNHNS and CDR2 SASEGT. This CDR3 is 15 amino acids long. The DNA of the CDR3 is TGTGCCAGCAGTGAAGCGGGAGTCAGGGCAGATACGCAGTATTTT. It specifies CASSEAGVRADTQYF.

This sequence joins TRBV3-1 and TRBJ1-1, with D possibly being TRBD1 (5 bases). V was pared by 0 bases and J by 12 bases, with 17 bases between. The CDR3 totals 14 residues. From germline, CDR1 is LGHDT and CDR2 YNNKEL (reference sequence). The CDR3 region has the DNA TGTGCCAGCAGCCAAGAAGTGGACACTACTGCGACTTTCTTT. Translated, it gives CASSQEVDTTATFF. The full variable domain, its missing parts supplied by reference TRBV3-1 and TRBJ1-1, is DTAVSQTPKYLVTQMGNDKSIKCEQNLGHDTMYWYKQDSKKFLKIMFSYNNKELIINETVPNRFSPKSPDKAHLNLHINSLELGDSAVYFCASSQEVDTTATFFGQGTRLTVV.

V and J are TRBV18 and TRBJ1-2; 7 bases fit TRBD1. V shed 1 base and J 5 bases; nucleotides not matched to a gene: 10. This CDR3 contains 16 residues. Germline CDR1 is KGHSH and CDR2 is LQKENI. The CDR3 loop is CASSPLLTGEAYGYTF. CDR3 coding DNA: TGTGCCAGCTCACCACTTTTAACAGGGGAGGCTTATGGCTACACCTTC.

CDR3 sequence (DNA): TGTGCCTGGAGTGTTGGACGGAGTGGCTACACCTTC. It specifies CAWSVGRSGYTF. The V call is TRBV30, the J call TRBJ1-2; D is uncertain. The germline gives CDR1 GTSNPN, CDR2 SVGIG (reference sequence). V was pared by 0 bases and J by 7 bases, with 9 bases between. The CDR3 runs 12 residues.

The chain recombines TRBV7-2 with TRBJ1-2; possibly TRBD1 for D (6 bases). Germline assignment: CDR1 SGHTA and CDR2 FQGNSA. Trimming removed 1 base at V and 7 bases at J, with 10 bases between. The CDR3 extends over 13 amino acids. CDR3 DNA sequence: TGTGCCAGCAGCTTAGTTGGGGGCGGTGGCTACACCTTC. It specifies CASSLVGGGGYTF.

The chain has TRBV2 and TRBJ2-5; possible D gene TRBD1, 6 bases. The CDR3 extends over 14 amino acids. The V and J ends lost 3 bases and 3 bases respectively, with 11 bases between them. Germline loops: CDR1 SNHLY, CDR2 FYNNEI. This CDR3 is CASSDENREETQYF. Here the CDR3 DNA reads TGTGCCAGCAGTGACGAAAACAGGGAAGAGACCCAGTACTTC.

The V call is TRBV5-6, the J call TRBJ1-5, with 9 bases that match TRBD1. This CDR3 region has 14 residues. The germline CDR1 and CDR2 sequences are SGHDT and YYEEEE. Germline trimming cut 1 base from V and 7 bases from J; bases unmatched to any gene: 3. CDR3 nucleotide sequence: TGTGCCAGCAGCTTGACAGGGGGCGGCCAGCCCCAGCATTTT. Translation gives CASSLTGGGQPQHF.

The CDR3, as DNA: TGTGCCAGCGGGTGGACTAGCGGGAGTGGGGAGACCCAGTACTTC. It specifies CASGWTSGSGETQYF. This chain joins TRBV28 and TRBJ2-5, with 13 bases lining up with TRBD2. V lost 8 bases and J lost 5; bases outside the gene matches: 8. From germline, CDR1 is MDHEN and CDR2 SYDVKM. The CDR3 has 15 residues.

This chain connects TRBV27 to TRBJ1-2, with D possibly matching TRBD1 (5 bases). The CDR3 covers 16 residues. The germline V and J ends were trimmed by 6 bases and 4 bases, with 21 bases remaining between them. The V gene's germline CDR1 is MNHEY and CDR2 SMNVEV (reference sequence). As DNA, the CDR3 is TGTGCCAGCAGCTCCTTCCCAACGACAGATACCTATGGCTACACCTTC. Protein product: CASSSFPTTDTYGYTF.

The rearrangement links TRBV20-1 to TRBJ1-5; D unclear. CDR3 length: 13 residues. Trimming left V 0 bases short and J 7 bases short, with 10 bases between. CDR1 is DFQATT and CDR2 is SNEGSKA in the germline V gene (reference sequence). The CDR3: CSAREVGRQPQHF. The CDR3 DNA follows: TGCAGTGCTAGAGAAGTAGGTAGGCAGCCCCAGCATTTT.

The V call is TRBV18, the J call TRBJ2-3; no clear D gene. V was shortened by 0 bases and J by 2 bases, with 6 bases between the two germline ends. CDR3 length equals 14 residues. Germline CDR1 reads KGHSH; CDR2 reads LQKENI. The CDR3 here is CASSPPYNTDTQYF. CDR3 bases: TGTGCCAGCTCACCACCTTACAACACAGATACGCAGTATTTT. The full variable domain, completed using reference TRBV18 and TRBJ2-3, is NAGVMQNPRHLVRRRGQEARLRCSPMKGHSHVYWYRQLPEEGLKFMVYLQKENIIDESGMPKERFSAEFPKEGPSILRIQQVVRGDSAAYFCASSPPYNTDTQYFGPGTRLTVL.

The chain is built from TRBV23-1 and TRBJ2-5; 10 nucleotides align to TRBD2. TRBV23-1 is an ORF, with its function uncertain. This CDR3 region has 20 residues. The V gene end was trimmed by 0 bases and the J gene end by 0 bases; junction bases not matched to a gene: 13. The chain's CDR3 is CASSQSWLAGDLDYQETQYF. The CDR3 DNA sequence: TGCGCCAGCAGTCAATCCTGGCTAGCGGGGGATTTGGATTACCAAGAGACCCAGTACTTC.

This chain links TRBV7-2 with TRBJ2-5; D not certain. The CDR3 runs to 15 residues. Per the germline V gene, CDR1 is SGHTA and CDR2 is FQGNSA. The V end was cut by 4 bases, the J end by 2 bases, with 14 bases between. The CDR3 loop is CASSSQSPPQETQYF. The CDR3 DNA reads as TGTGCCAGCAGCTCACAGTCACCACCACAAGAGACCCAGTACTTC.

This rearrangement joins TRBV28 to TRBJ1-2, with 11 positions matching TRBD1. There are 15 residues in the CDR3. The germline CDR1 and CDR2 sequences are MDHEN and SYDVKM. With 4 bases clipped from V and 4 bases from J, the junction kept 5 bases outside the gene matches. CDR3 sequence (DNA): TGTGCCAGCAGTTCGGACAGGGGGCTCGGCTATGGCTACACCTTC. Translation: CASSSDRGLGYGYTF.

The chain employs TRBV29-1 and TRBJ1-6; D might be TRBD1 (5 bases). Germline V lookup: CDR1 SQVTM, CDR2 ANQGSEA. V lost 6 bases and J 9 bases, leaving 24 bases between the germline ends. The CDR3 sequence is 16 residues long. The CDR3 sequence: CSVHSGTLLSRSPLHF. The CDR3 DNA is TGCAGCGTCCATTCCGGGACCCTGCTTTCTCGTTCACCCCTCCACTTT.

The V call is TRBV18, the J call TRBJ2-7, with 7 bases matching TRBD1. The germline gives CDR1 KGHSH, CDR2 LQKENI. J was trimmed by 2 bases and V by 0 bases; bases with no gene match: 16. This CDR3 comprises 19 residues. CDR3: CASSPPVRRGTDLPYEQYF. As DNA, the CDR3 is TGTGCCAGCTCACCACCGGTCCGCCGTGGGACAGATCTACCCTACGAGCAGTACTTC.

CDR3 DNA sequence: TGCAGTGCTAGAGATAGAAGGGCCGGGGAGCTGTTTTTT. It translates to CSARDRRAGELFF. The chain carries TRBV20-1 and TRBJ2-2; D remains unclear. Deletions cut 0 bases from V and 6 bases from J, with 8 bases between. Per the germline V gene, CDR1 is DFQATT and CDR2 is SNEGSKA (reference sequence). The CDR3 length is 13 residues.

The chain combines TRBV19 with TRBJ1-5; 9 bases agree with TRBD1. V was pared by 2 bases and J by 9 bases, with 5 bases of the junction left unmatched. From germline, CDR1 is LNHDA and CDR2 SQIVND (reference sequence). There are 14 residues in the CDR3. The CDR3, as DNA: TGTGCCAGTAGTATAAAGGGGACAGGGCTGCCCCAGCATTTT. This codes for CASSIKGTGLPQHF.

This chain links TRBV27 with TRBJ1-6; perhaps TRBD1 as D (6 bases). CDR1 is MNHEY, CDR2 SMNVEV, per germline (reference sequence). This CDR3 comprises 15 residues. V was clipped by 5 bases and J by 8 bases, with 16 bases between them. CDR3 coding DNA: TGTGCCAGCAGTCCCTACGTGACAGGCGATTCACCCCTCCACTTT. This codes for CASSPYVTGDSPLHF.

The chain recombines TRBV19 with TRBJ2-7; D ambiguous. Trimming took off 1 base at V and 3 bases at J, with 4 bases between the two ends. This CDR3 is 12 amino acids long. From germline, CDR1 is LNHDA and CDR2 SQIVND (reference sequence). The CDR3 reads CASSIGGYEQYF. The CDR3 region has the DNA TGTGCCAGTAGTATAGGTGGCTACGAGCAGTACTTC.

CDR3 coding DNA: TGTGCCAGCAGTTTAGACAGGGGAACATATGGCTACACCTTC. This translates into CASSLDRGTYGYTF. The gene calls are TRBV12-3 or TRBV12-4 and TRBJ1-2, with 7 bases that match TRBD1. This CDR3 spans 14 amino acids. V shed 1 base and J 5 bases; nucleotides not matched to a gene: 4.

In its sample, this clonotype was seen once. For the CDR3, the DNA is TGTGCCAGCAGCAGGCAGGCGGGCTCACCCCTCCACTTT. Its translation: CASSRQAGSPLHF. The chain employs TRBV5-6 and TRBJ1-6; D gene ambiguous. CDR3 length equals 13 residues. Germline CDR1 reads SGHDT; CDR2 reads YYEEEE. V was cut by 4 bases and J by 10 bases, with 12 bases left in between.

V usage is TRBV19 and J usage is TRBJ1-3; 7 positions match TRBD1. Germline V gives CDR1 LNHDA, CDR2 SQIVND (reference sequence). The CDR3 extends over 14 amino acids. V shed 5 bases and J 4 bases; nucleotides not matched to a gene: 5. Here the CDR3 reads CASSHRGRGNTIYF. In nucleotides, the CDR3 is TGTGCCAGTAGTCACAGGGGCCGAGGAAACACCATATATTTT. Variable domain in full (rest from reference TRBV19 and TRBJ1-3): DGGITQSPKYLFRKEGQNVTLSCEQNLNHDAMYWYRQDPGQGLRLIYYSQIVNDFQKGDIAEGYSVSREKKESFPLTVTSAQKNPTAFYLCASSHRGRGNTIYFGEGSWLTVV.

The chain couples TRBV7-2 to TRBJ2-2; D might be TRBD2 (5 bases). The V gene lost 2 bases and the J gene lost 7 bases, with 17 bases spanning the gap. Germline V lookup: CDR1 SGHTA, CDR2 FQGNSA. The CDR3 has 16 amino acids. CDR3 loop: CASSLNSGVLLGELFF. The CDR3 DNA sequence: TGTGCCAGCAGCTTAAACAGCGGAGTACTGCTCGGGGAGCTGTTTTTT.

This clonotype has a handful of counts. The rearrangement joins TRBV27 to TRBJ1-4, with 10 bases fitting TRBD1. The CDR3 runs 13 residues. Trimming took 5 bases from V and 8 from J; bases not matched to a gene: 2. CDR1 and CDR2 (germline): MNHEY, SMNVEV (reference sequence). The CDR3 DNA reads as TGTGCCAGCAGTCGGGACAGGGGAGAAAAACTGTTTTTT. Its translation is CASSRDRGEKLFF.

This clonotype has just one count. The chain combines TRBV5-4 with TRBJ2-3; weak D call: TRBD2 (5 bases). This CDR3 has 16 amino acids. Germline values: CDR1 SGHNT, CDR2 YYREEE (reference sequence). The germline V and J ends were trimmed by 4 bases and 1 base, with 16 bases remaining between them. The CDR3 DNA reads TGTGCCAGCAGCCGGGGAGTAGAGTATGGCACAGATACGCAGTATTTT. Translation gives CASSRGVEYGTDTQYF.